This T cell receptor (beta chain) was obtained from a study of CD8 T cells in ankylosing spondylitis. Study results and limitations: Researchers report that disease-linked clones proved CD8+ and relatively rare in peripheral blood.

One entry per CDR3 protein results from TCRdb running MiXCR on the 5' RACE reads. The sample holds a few hundred thousand distinct CDR3 sequences, 20% to 25% seen once. The sample holds a few counts of this clonotype. The antigen is unknown. Material: blood, either unsorted or a sorted T cell fraction (not recorded which). This receptor was identified in a female donor with ankylosing spondylitis or in good health (not recorded which).

For the CDR3, the DNA is TGTGCCAGCATCCCGGGATTTAACACCGGGGAGCTGTTTTTT. Amino acids: CASIPGFNTGELFF. The V and J genes are TRBV28 and TRBJ2-2; tentative D call: TRBD2 (5 bases). Trimming left V 7 bases short and J 2 bases short, with 11 bases between. This CDR3 has 14 residues. The germline gives CDR1 MDHEN, CDR2 SYDVKM.